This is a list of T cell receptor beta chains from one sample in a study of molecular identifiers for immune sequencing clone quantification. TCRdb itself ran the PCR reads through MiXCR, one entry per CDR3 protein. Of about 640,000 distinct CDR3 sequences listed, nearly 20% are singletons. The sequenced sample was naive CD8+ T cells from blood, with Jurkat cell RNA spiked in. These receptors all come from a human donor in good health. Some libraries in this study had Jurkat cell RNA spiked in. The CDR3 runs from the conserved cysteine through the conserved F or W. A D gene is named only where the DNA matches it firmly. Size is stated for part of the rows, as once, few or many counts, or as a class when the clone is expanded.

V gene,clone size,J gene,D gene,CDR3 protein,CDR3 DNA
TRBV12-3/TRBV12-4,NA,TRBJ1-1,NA,CASSLVGRNTEAFF,TGTGCCAGCAGTTTAGTGGGTCGGAACACTGAAGCTTTCTTT
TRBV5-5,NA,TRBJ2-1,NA,CASSLWGGGVGNERFF,TGTGCCAGCAGCTTGTGGGGAGGGGGTGTGGGCAATGAGCGGTTCTTC
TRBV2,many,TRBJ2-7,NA,CASSEALGTAYEQYF,TGTGCCAGCAGTGAAGCGCTAGGCACTGCCTACGAGCAGTACTTC
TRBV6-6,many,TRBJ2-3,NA,CASSRAAPSTDTQYF,TGTGCCAGCAGCAGGGCGGCACCTAGCACAGATACGCAGTATTTT
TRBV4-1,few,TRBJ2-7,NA,CASSQVAQGGTYEQYF,TGCGCCAGCAGCCAAGTAGCACAGGGAGGAACCTACGAGCAGTACTTC
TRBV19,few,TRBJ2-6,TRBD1,CASSITDREPGANVLTF,TGTGCCAGTAGTATAACGGACAGGGAACCTGGGGCCAACGTCCTGACTTTC
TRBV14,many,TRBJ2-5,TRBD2,CASNPTSGEGQETQYF,TGTGCCAGCAACCCCACTAGCGGGGAGGGCCAAGAGACCCAGTACTTC
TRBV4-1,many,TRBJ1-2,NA,CASSQARSSYGYTF,TGCGCCAGCAGCCAAGCCAGGTCATCTTATGGCTACACCTTC
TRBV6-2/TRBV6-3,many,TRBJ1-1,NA,CASSYAGVTEAFF,TGTGCCAGCAGTTACGCGGGCGTAACTGAAGCTTTCTTT
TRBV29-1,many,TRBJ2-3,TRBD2,CSVRTSGADTQYF,TGCAGCGTACGGACTAGCGGTGCAGATACGCAGTATTTT
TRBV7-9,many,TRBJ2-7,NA,CASSSGASLYEQYF,TGTGCCAGCAGCTCCGGCGCCAGCCTCTACGAGCAGTACTTC
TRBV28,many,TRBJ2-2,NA,CASSPDTSANTGELFF,TGTGCCAGCAGTCCGGACACGAGCGCGAACACCGGGGAGCTGTTTTTT
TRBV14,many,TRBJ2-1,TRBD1,CASSQEDRSSYNEQFF,TGTGCCAGCAGCCAAGAGGACAGGAGCTCCTACAATGAGCAGTTCTTC
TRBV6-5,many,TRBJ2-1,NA,CASSYGYNEQFF,TGTGCCAGCAGTTACGGGTACAATGAGCAGTTCTTC
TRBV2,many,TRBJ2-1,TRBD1,CASSEAETWDRYNEQFF,TGTGCCAGCAGTGAAGCGGAGACCTGGGACAGATACAATGAGCAGTTCTTC
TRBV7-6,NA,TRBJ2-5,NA,CASSLAEGQETQYF,TGTGCCAGCAGCTTAGCGGAGGGCCAAGAGACCCAGTACTTC
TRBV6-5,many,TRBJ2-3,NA,CASSYTLGQPDTQYF,TGTGCCAGCAGTTACACTCTCGGGCAGCCAGATACGCAGTATTTT
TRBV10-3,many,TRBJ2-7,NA,CAISEASVEQYF,TGTGCCATCAGTGAAGCTAGCGTCGAGCAGTACTTC
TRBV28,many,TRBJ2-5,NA,CASTTPGSGETQYF,TGTGCCAGCACCACCCCCGGGAGTGGGGAGACCCAGTACTTC
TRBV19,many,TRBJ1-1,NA,CASRWVFRLNTEAFF,TGTGCCAGTAGGTGGGTTTTCCGATTAAACACTGAAGCTTTCTTT
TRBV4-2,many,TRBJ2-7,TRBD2,CASSQDGGGDEQYF,TGTGCCAGCAGCCAAGATGGGGGAGGGGATGAGCAGTACTTC
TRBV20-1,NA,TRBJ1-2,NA,CSARPGLDIYGYTF,TGCAGTGCTAGACCGGGACTGGACATCTATGGCTACACCTTC
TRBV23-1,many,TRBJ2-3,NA,CANPLRDHFLTQYF,TGCGCCAACCCTCTCCGGGACCACTTCCTTACGCAGTATTTT
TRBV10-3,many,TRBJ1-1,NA,CAISESIGPNTEAFF,TGTGCCATCAGTGAGTCGATAGGGCCGAACACTGAAGCTTTCTTT
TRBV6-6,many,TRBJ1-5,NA,CAGGYSNQPQHF,TGTGCCGGGGGATATAGCAATCAGCCCCAGCATTTT
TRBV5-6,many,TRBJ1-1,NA,CASSLDNQFYDTEAFF,TGTGCCAGCAGCTTGGATAATCAGTTTTATGACACTGAAGCTTTCTTT
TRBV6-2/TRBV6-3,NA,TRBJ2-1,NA,CASRAGTPSYNEQFF,TGTGCCAGCCGAGCCGGGACCCCGTCCTACAATGAGCAGTTCTTC
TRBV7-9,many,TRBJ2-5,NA,CASSLPAEETQYF,TGTGCCAGCAGCTTGCCAGCCGAAGAGACCCAGTACTTC
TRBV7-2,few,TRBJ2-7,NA,CASSLAHLGGEQYF,TGTGCCAGCAGCTTAGCGCATCTAGGTGGCGAGCAGTACTTC
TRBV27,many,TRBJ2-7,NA,CASSFTANSYEQYF,TGTGCCAGCAGTTTCACAGCAAACTCCTACGAGCAGTACTTC
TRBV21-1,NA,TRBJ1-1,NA,CASSKVLGGDKGTEAFF,TGTGCCAGCAGCAAAGTCTTAGGAGGGGATAAGGGGACTGAAGCTTTCTTT
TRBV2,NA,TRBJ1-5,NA,CASSPTEGTVYQPQHF,TGTGCCAGCAGTCCCACCGAGGGCACGGTATATCAGCCCCAGCATTTT
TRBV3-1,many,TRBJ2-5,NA,CASSHRAEYQETQYF,TGTGCCAGCAGCCACCGGGCTGAGTACCAAGAGACCCAGTACTTC
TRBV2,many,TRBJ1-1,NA,CASSEVAGGPRDTEAFF,TGTGCCAGCAGTGAAGTGGCGGGGGGGCCACGGGACACTGAAGCTTTCTTT
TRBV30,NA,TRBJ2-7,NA,CAWSVSSLDEQYF,TGTGCCTGGAGTGTTTCTAGCTTGGACGAGCAGTACTTC
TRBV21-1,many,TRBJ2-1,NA,CASSKARGAAPYNEQFF,TGTGCCAGCAGCAAAGCACGGGGAGCGGCCCCCTACAATGAGCAGTTCTTC
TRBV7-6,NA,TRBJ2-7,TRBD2,CASSLGSRTSGKYEQYF,TGTGCCAGCAGCTTAGGATCCAGGACTAGCGGGAAGTACGAGCAGTACTTC
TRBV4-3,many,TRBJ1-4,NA,CASSQDSGWGGKLFF,TGCGCCAGCAGCCAAGATAGCGGTTGGGGAGGGAAACTGTTTTTT
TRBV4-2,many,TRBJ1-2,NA,CASSQTTGGDYGYTF,TGTGCCAGCAGCCAAACGACAGGAGGGGACTATGGCTACACCTTC
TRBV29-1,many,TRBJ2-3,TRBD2,CSVAGGGAGDTQYF,TGCAGCGTTGCGGGCGGGGGGGCCGGAGATACGCAGTATTTT
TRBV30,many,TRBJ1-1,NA,CAWMVTVEAFF,TGTGCCTGGATGGTTACAGTTGAAGCTTTCTTT
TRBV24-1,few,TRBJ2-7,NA,CATSDPAGEQYF,TGTGCCACCAGTGATCCCGCCGGCGAGCAGTACTTC